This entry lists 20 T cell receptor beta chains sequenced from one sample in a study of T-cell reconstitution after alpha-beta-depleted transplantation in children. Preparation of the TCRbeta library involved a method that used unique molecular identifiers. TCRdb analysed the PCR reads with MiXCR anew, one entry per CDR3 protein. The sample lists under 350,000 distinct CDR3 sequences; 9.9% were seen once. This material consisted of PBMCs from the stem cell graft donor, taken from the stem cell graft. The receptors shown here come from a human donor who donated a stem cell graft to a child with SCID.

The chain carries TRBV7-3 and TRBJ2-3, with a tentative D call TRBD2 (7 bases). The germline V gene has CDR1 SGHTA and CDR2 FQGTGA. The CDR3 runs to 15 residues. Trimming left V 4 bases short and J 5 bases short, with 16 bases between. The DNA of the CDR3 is TGTGCCAGCAGCTGGTGGGGGGGGCCGGAAGATACGCAGTATTTT. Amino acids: CASSWWGGPEDTQYF.

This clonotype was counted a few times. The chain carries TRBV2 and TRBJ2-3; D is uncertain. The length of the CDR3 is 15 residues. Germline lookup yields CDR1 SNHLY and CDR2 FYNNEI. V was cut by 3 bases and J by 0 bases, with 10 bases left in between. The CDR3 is CASSEAATSTDTQYF. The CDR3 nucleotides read TGTGCCAGCAGTGAGGCGGCAACTAGCACAGATACGCAGTATTTT.

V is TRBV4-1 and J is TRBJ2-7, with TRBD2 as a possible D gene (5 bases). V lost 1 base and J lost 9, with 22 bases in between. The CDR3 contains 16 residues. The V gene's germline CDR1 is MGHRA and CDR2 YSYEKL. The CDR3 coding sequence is TGCGCCAGCAGCCAAGTAGTGGGCGTATTCCCCCGGGGGCAGTACTTC. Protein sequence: CASSQVVGVFPRGQYF.

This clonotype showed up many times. The CDR3 is CASSTGVAAEAFF. The CDR3 DNA reads TGTGCCAGCAGCACCGGAGTAGCGGCTGAAGCTTTCTTT. The V gene is TRBV12-3 or TRBV12-4, the J gene TRBJ1-1; D remains ambiguous. The CDR3 spans 13 residues. V lost 6 bases, J lost 6 bases, and 14 bases lay in between.

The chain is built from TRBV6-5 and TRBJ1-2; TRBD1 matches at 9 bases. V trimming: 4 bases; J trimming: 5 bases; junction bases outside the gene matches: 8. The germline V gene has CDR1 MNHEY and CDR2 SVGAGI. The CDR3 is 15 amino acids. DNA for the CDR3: TGTGCCAGCAGTTTCCTCACGGGGACAGGGTATGGCTACACCTTC. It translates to CASSFLTGTGYGYTF.

The CDR3 DNA is TGTGCCAGCAGTCCACTAGCGGGGGGCGTGGGGACCCAGTACTTC. It yields the protein CASSPLAGGVGTQYF. The chain couples TRBV12-3 or TRBV12-4 to TRBJ2-5; 12 nucleotides agree with TRBD2. The CDR3 totals 15 residues. The ends lost 5 bases at V and 7 bases at J; junction bases unmatched: 8.

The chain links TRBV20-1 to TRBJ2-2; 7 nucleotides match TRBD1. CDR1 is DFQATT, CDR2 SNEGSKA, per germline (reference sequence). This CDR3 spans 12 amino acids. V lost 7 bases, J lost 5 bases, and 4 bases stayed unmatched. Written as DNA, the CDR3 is TGCAGTGTTCCGACAGGGACCGGGGAGCTGTTTTTT. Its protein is CSVPTGTGELFF.

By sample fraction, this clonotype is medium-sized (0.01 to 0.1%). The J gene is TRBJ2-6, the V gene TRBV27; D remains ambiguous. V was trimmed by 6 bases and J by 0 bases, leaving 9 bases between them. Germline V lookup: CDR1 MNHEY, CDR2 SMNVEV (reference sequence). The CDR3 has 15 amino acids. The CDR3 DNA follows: TGTGCCAGCAGGGCACTACCCTCTGGGGCCAACGTCCTGACTTTC. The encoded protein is CASRALPSGANVLTF. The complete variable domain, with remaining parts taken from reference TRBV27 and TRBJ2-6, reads EAQVTQNPRYLITVTGKKLTVTCSQNMNHEYMSWYRQDPGLGLRQIYYSMNVEVTDKGDVPEGYKVSRKEKRNFPLILESPSPNQTSLYFCASRALPSGANVLTFGAGSRLTVL.

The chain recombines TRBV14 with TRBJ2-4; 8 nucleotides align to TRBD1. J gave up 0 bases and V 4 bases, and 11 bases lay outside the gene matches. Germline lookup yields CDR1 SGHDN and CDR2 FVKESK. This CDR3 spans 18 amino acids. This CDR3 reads CASSPTSRQGKAKNIQYF. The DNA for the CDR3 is TGTGCCAGCAGCCCAACCTCGAGACAGGGGAAAGCCAAAAACATTCAGTACTTC.

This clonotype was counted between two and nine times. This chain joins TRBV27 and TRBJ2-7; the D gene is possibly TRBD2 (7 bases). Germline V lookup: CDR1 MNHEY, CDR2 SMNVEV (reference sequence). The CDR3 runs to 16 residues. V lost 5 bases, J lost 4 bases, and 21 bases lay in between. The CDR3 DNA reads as TGTGCCAGCAGTGCCGGTGGGGGGGCGCTGGGTTACGAGCAGTACTTC. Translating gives CASSAGGGALGYEQYF.

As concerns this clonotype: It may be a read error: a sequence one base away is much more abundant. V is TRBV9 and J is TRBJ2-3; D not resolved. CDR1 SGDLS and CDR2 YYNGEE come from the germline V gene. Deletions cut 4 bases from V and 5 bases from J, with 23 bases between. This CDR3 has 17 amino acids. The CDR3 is CASSSFVGPLQQDTQYF. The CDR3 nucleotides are TGTGCCAGCAGCTCCTTCGTTGGACCCCTCCAACAAGATACGCAGTATTTT.

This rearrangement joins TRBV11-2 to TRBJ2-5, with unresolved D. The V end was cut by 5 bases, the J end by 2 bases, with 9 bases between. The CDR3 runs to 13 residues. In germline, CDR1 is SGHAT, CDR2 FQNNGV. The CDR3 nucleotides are TGTGCCAGCAGCAATGGGGTACAAGAGACCCAGTACTTC. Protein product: CASSNGVQETQYF.

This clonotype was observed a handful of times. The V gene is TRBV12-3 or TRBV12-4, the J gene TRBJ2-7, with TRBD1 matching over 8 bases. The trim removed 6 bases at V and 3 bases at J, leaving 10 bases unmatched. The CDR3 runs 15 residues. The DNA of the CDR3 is TGTGCCAGCAGGACTGACAGGGGAATAGTCTACGAGCAGTACTTC. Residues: CASRTDRGIVYEQYF.

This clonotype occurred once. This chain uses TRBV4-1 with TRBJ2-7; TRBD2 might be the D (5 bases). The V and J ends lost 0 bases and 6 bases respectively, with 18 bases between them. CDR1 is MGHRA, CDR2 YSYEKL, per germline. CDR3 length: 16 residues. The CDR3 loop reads CASSQDFGRQLGEQYF. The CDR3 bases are TGCGCCAGCAGCCAAGATTTTGGGAGACAACTGGGCGAGCAGTACTTC.

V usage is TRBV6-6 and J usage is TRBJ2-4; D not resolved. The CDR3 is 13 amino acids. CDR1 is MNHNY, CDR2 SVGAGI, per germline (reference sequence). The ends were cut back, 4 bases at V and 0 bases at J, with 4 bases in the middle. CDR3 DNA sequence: TGTGCCAGCAGTTTCGAAGCCAAAAACATTCAGTACTTC. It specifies CASSFEAKNIQYF.

The CDR3 sequence: CASSLVASQETQYF. In nucleotides, the CDR3 is TGCGCCAGCAGCTTGGTTGCCAGCCAAGAGACCCAGTACTTC. The chain uses TRBV5-1 and TRBJ2-5; D is uncertain. The CDR3 extends over 14 amino acids. From germline, CDR1 is SGHRS and CDR2 YFSETQ. The V and J ends lost 0 bases and 1 base respectively, with 7 bases between them.

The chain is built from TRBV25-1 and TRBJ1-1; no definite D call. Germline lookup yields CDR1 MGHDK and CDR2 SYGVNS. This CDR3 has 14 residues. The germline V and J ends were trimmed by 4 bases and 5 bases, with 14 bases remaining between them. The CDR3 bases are TGTGCCAGCAGTGGACCCGCCCTAGGGACTGAAGCTTTCTTT. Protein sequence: CASSGPALGTEAFF.

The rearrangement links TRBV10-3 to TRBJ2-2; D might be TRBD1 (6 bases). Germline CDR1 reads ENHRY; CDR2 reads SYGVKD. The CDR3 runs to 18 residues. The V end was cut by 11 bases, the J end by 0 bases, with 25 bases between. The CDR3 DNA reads TGTGCCGCCAGGGGAAGGATTCGGATGGGGGCGAACACCGGGGAGCTGTTTTTT. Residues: CAARGRIRMGANTGELFF.

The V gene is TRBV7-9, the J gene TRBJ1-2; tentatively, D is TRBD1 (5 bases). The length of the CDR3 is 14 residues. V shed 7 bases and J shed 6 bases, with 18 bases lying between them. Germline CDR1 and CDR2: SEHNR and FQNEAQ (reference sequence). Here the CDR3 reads CASIPDGTTDGYTF. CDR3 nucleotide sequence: TGTGCCAGCATTCCGGACGGGACTACGGATGGCTACACCTTC.

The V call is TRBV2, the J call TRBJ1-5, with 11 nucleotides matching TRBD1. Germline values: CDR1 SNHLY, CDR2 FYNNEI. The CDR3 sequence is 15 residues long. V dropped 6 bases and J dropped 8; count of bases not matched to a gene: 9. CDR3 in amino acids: CASRAGTGGIEPQHF. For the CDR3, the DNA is TGTGCCAGCAGGGCCGGGACAGGGGGAATCGAGCCCCAGCATTTT.